The 21 T cell receptor beta chains below all came from one sample that was sequenced in a study of CD8 T cells in Susac syndrome. RNA totalling roughly 0.45 to 1 ug underwent reverse transcription with random hexamers. TCRdb ran MiXCR on the immunoSEQ multiplex PCR reads and lists one entry per CDR3 protein. The sample has about 180,000 distinct CDR3 sequences, roughly 95% seen once. Specimen: CD4+ T cells from PBMCs. The origin of the receptors is a human donor with multiple sclerosis.

The CDR3 loop reads CSADRAGAYNEQFF. CDR3 nucleotide sequence: TGCAGCGCCGATAGGGCGGGGGCGTACAATGAGCAGTTCTTC. The chain links TRBV29-1 to TRBJ2-1, with D possibly being TRBD2 (7 bases). Germline CDR1 SQVTM, CDR2 ANQGSEA. V shed 7 bases and J shed 4 bases, with 17 bases lying between them. The CDR3 extends over 14 amino acids.

V gene TRBV7-9 combines with J gene TRBJ1-1; D may be TRBD1 (6 bases). This CDR3 region has 14 residues. CDR1 and CDR2 (germline): SEHNR, FQNEAQ (reference sequence). V dropped 3 bases and J dropped 5 bases, with 13 bases sitting between them. This CDR3 is CASSFMRGKTEAFF. The DNA of the CDR3 is TGTGCCAGCAGCTTTATGAGGGGGAAGACTGAAGCTTTCTTT.

The chain carries TRBV5-1 and TRBJ2-7, with a tentative D call TRBD2 (6 bases). Trimming took off 4 bases at V and 2 bases at J, with 10 bases between the two ends. The CDR3 has 13 amino acids. CDR1 is SGHRS and CDR2 is YFSETQ in the germline V gene. The CDR3 protein is CASSTPGAYEQYF. DNA for the CDR3: TGCGCCAGCAGCACCCCGGGGGCCTACGAGCAGTACTTC.

This clonotype was picked up one time. The chain employs TRBV27 and TRBJ1-1, with 7 positions matching TRBD1. The length of the CDR3 is 14 residues. In germline, CDR1 is MNHEY, CDR2 SMNVEV (reference sequence). Germline trimming cut 5 bases from V and 5 bases from J; bases unmatched to any gene: 8. As DNA, the CDR3 is TGTGCCAGCAGTAAGGGGGCGGGCAGGACTGAAGCTTTCTTT. Translation: CASSKGAGRTEAFF.

This chain joins TRBV6-5 and TRBJ1-2; D is undetermined. The CDR3 is made up of 13 amino acids. V lost 0 bases to trimming and J lost 6 bases, with 8 bases between them. CDR1 MNHEY and CDR2 SVGAGI come from the germline V gene. CDR3 coding DNA: TGTGCCAGCAGTTACTCGGGCGGGGATGGCTACACCTTC. It yields the protein CASSYSGGDGYTF.

V usage is TRBV20-1 and J usage is TRBJ2-3; D might be TRBD1 or TRBD2, each matching 6 bases. CDR1 is DFQATT and CDR2 is SNEGSKA in the germline V gene (reference sequence). This CDR3 is built from 14 residues. Between the trimmed V and J ends, which lost 6 bases and 0 bases, there was a span of 13 bases. The CDR3 nucleotides are TGCAGTGCGAAGAGGGGGACTAGCACAGATACGCAGTATTTT. As protein: CSAKRGTSTDTQYF.

The gene calls are TRBV5-6 and TRBJ1-4, with TRBD1 as a possible D gene (6 bases). Trimming took 4 bases from V and 13 from J, leaving 20 bases between them. There are 14 residues in the CDR3. The germline V gene encodes CDR1 SGHDT and CDR2 YYEEEE. DNA of the CDR3: TGTGCCAGCAGCCGGCTGGACCCGGGGGCTGGACTGTTTTTT. It yields the protein CASSRLDPGAGLFF.

This chain joins TRBV6-4 and TRBJ1-2, with 8 bases that match TRBD1. The germline gives CDR1 MRHNA, CDR2 SNTAGT. The trim removed 2 bases at V and 8 bases at J, leaving 4 bases unmatched. This CDR3 contains 13 residues. In nucleotides, the CDR3 is TGTGCCAGCAGTGACCAGGGGGCGGGAGGCTACACCTTC. Protein product: CASSDQGAGGYTF.

This chain connects TRBV29-1 to TRBJ2-7, with 9 bases that match TRBD1. J gave up 5 bases and V 4 bases, and 12 bases lay outside the gene matches. The CDR3 is 15 amino acids. Germline CDR1 is SQVTM and CDR2 is ANQGSEA. The CDR3 DNA reads as TGCAGCGTTGTGCGGGTCGGGACAGGGAAAGACGAGCAGTACTTC. This encodes CSVVRVGTGKDEQYF.

The V and J genes are TRBV12-3 or TRBV12-4 and TRBJ2-1; D is unresolved. The length of the CDR3 is 13 residues. With 3 bases removed from V and 5 bases from J, the gap between germline ends came to 8 bases. CDR3 amino acids: CASSLRSNNEQFF. Written as DNA, the CDR3 is TGTGCCAGCAGTTTGAGGTCAAACAATGAGCAGTTCTTC.

The chain carries TRBV12-3 or TRBV12-4 and TRBJ2-7; D remains unclear. V was shortened by 0 bases and J by 4 bases, with 4 bases between the two germline ends. CDR3 size: 12 residues. The CDR3 nucleotides are TGTGCCAGCAGTTTAGCCCTTTACGAGCAGTACTTC. It encodes CASSLALYEQYF.

V gene TRBV15 combines with J gene TRBJ1-5, with TRBD1 as a possible D gene (5 bases). Germline CDR1 reads LNHNV; CDR2 reads YYDKDF (reference sequence). Trimming removed 1 base from V and 1 base from J, with 11 bases in between. CDR3 length: 16 residues. The CDR3 DNA reads as TGTGCCACCAGCAGAGTTGGGGGGGTGAGCAATCAGCCCCAGCATTTT. This gives the protein CATSRVGGVSNQPQHF. Based on the CDR3 plus reference TRBV15 and TRBJ1-5, the full variable domain is DAMVIQNPRYQVTQFGKPVTLSCSQTLNHNVMYWYQQKSSQAPKLLFHYYDKDFNNEADTPDNFQSRRPNTSFCFLDIRSPGLGDTAMYLCATSRVGGVSNQPQHFGDGTRLSIL.

V and J are TRBV30 and TRBJ1-1, with D possibly being TRBD1 (6 bases). The CDR3 extends over 12 amino acids. V was clipped by 5 bases and J by 5 bases, with 12 bases between them. Germline-derived CDR1 and CDR2 are GTSNPN and SVGIG (reference sequence). The CDR3 loop is CAWDRPNTEAFF. CDR3 bases: TGTGCCTGGGACAGGCCTAATACTGAAGCTTTCTTT.

The gene calls are TRBV12-3 or TRBV12-4 and TRBJ2-3, with TRBD1 matching 8 bases. This CDR3 is built from 12 residues. Trimming at V came to 6 bases and at J to 7 bases, leaving 3 bases not matched to a gene. CDR3 nucleotide sequence: TGTGCCAGCAGAAGGACAGGGAATACGCAGTATTTT. Its translation: CASRRTGNTQYF.

CDR3 bases: TGCAGTGCTACGGCAGGGGGCGAATCTGGATATGGCTACACCTTC. Its protein product is CSATAGGESGYGYTF. V gene TRBV20-1 combines with J gene TRBJ1-2; TRBD1 matches 8 bases. The CDR3 spans 15 residues. The trim removed 4 bases at V and 5 bases at J, leaving 12 bases unmatched. Germline-derived CDR1 and CDR2 are DFQATT and SNEGSKA (reference sequence).

The chain employs TRBV20-1 and TRBJ2-7, with 7 bases identical to TRBD1. V gave up 6 bases and J gave up 6 bases; unmatched junction bases: 2. Looked up from germline, CDR1 is DFQATT and CDR2 is SNEGSKA (reference sequence). The CDR3 covers 10 residues. The CDR3 reads CSATGTEQYF. The DNA for the CDR3 is TGCAGTGCGACAGGGACCGAGCAGTACTTC.

The chain combines TRBV5-1 with TRBJ1-1; TRBD1 matches at 9 bases. The CDR3 loop spans 16 amino acids. The V gene's germline CDR1 is SGHRS and CDR2 YFSETQ. V gave up 7 bases and J gave up 5 bases; unmatched junction bases: 15. The CDR3 DNA reads as TGCGCCAGCTCGAAGGGGACAGGGAAATTTGGTACTGAAGCTTTCTTT. This translates into CASSKGTGKFGTEAFF.

The chain joins TRBV6-2 or TRBV6-3 to TRBJ2-7; 11 bases agree with TRBD2. This CDR3 is 15 amino acids long. The V and J ends lost 5 bases and 2 bases, in that order; junction bases with no gene match: 5. Germline values: CDR1 MNHEY, CDR2 SVGEGT. The CDR3 sequence: CASSLLAGGAYEQYF. CDR3 coding DNA: TGTGCCAGCAGTCTTCTAGCGGGGGGCGCCTACGAGCAGTACTTC.

The rearrangement uses TRBV24-1 and TRBJ2-6, with 7 bases fitting TRBD1. The CDR3 covers 14 residues. Losses at the gene ends were 12 bases for V and 4 bases for J; bases not matched to a gene: 8. CDR1 is KGHDR and CDR2 is SFDVKD in the germline V gene. CDR3 DNA: TGTGCCGCCGAGGGGGCGCGAGGGGCCAACGTCCTGACTTTC. It yields the protein CAAEGARGANVLTF.

The rearrangement joins TRBV20-1 to TRBJ2-3, with 7 nucleotides matching TRBD1. Trimming took 0 bases from V and 7 from J; bases not matched to a gene: 10. The CDR3 totals 15 residues. Germline V gene sequence: CDR1 DFQATT, CDR2 SNEGSKA (reference sequence). The CDR3, as DNA: TGCAGTGCTAGAGATCGTACAGGGGTCGGGAATACGCAGTATTTT. Residues: CSARDRTGVGNTQYF.

This rearrangement joins TRBV9 to TRBJ2-1; the D call may be TRBD1 or TRBD2 (5 bases each). The germline CDR1 and CDR2 sequences are SGDLS and YYNGEE. This CDR3 has 14 amino acids. Trimming left V 2 bases short and J 5 bases short, with 11 bases between. The CDR3: CASSVSGRDNEQFF. In DNA form, the CDR3 reads TGTGCCAGCAGCGTTTCGGGGCGTGACAATGAGCAGTTCTTC.